This T cell receptor (beta chain) was obtained from a study of blood T cell repertoires in COVID-19. Study overall: Donors in the United States, Italy and Spain gave samples during acute or convalescent COVID-19.

Unmatched junction bases numbered 4, after V lost 10 bases and J lost 4 bases. The CDR3 has 12 residues. Germline-derived CDR1 and CDR2 are MNHNY and SVGAGI (reference sequence). Patients from Seattle were sampled longitudinally, starting during active infection. Original processing methods: By means of reference gene primer amplification, nucleated cell counts were estimated. TCRdb's copy holds only in-frame clones and misses some; the assay was immunoSEQ multiplex PCR. Clone size and V and J calls were adopted from that table, with D and trimming inferred from the DNA. Of 250,000 to 400,000 clones in the sample, 88% were seen once.

The clonotype comes from a woman aged 25 to 39 with COVID-19, enrolled during active disease. The chain employs TRBV6-6 and TRBJ2-7; TRBD1 agrees at 10 bases. Source material: peripheral blood. The chain's CDR3 is CATRDRGYEQYF. CDR3 coding DNA: TGTGCCACCCGGGACAGGGGTTACGAGCAGTACTTC.